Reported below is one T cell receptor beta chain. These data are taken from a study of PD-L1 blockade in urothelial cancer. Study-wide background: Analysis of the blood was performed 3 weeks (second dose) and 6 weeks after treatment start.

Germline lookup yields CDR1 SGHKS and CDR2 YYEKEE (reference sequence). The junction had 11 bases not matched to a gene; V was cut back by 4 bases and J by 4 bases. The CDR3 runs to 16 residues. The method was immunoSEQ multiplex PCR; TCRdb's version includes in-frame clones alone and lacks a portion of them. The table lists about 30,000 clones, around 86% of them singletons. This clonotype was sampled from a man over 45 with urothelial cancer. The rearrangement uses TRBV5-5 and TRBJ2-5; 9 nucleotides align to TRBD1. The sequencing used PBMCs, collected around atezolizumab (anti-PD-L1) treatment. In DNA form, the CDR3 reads TGTGCCAGCAGCAGAGAGACAGGGGGGTCGGCAGAGACCCAGTACTTC. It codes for CASSRETGGSAETQYF.